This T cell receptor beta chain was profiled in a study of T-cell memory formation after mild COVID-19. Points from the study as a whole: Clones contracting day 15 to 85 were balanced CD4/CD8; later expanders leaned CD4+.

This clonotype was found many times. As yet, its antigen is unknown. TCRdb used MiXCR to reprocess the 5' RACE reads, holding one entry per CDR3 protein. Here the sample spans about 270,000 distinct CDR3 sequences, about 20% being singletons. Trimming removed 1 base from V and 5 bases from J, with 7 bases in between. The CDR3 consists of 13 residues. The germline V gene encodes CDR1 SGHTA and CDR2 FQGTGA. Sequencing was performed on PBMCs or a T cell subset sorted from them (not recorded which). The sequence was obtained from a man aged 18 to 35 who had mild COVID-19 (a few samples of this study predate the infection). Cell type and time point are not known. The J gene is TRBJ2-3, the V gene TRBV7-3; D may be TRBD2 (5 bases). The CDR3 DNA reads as TGTGCCAGCAGCTTAAGAGAGGGAGATACGCAGTATTTT. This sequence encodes CASSLREGDTQYF. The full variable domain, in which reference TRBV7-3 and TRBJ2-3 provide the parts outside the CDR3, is GAGVSQTPSNKVTEKGKYVELRCDPISGHTALYWYRQSLGQGPEFLIYFQGTGAADDSGLPNDRFFAVRPEGSVSTLKIQRTERGDSAVYLCASSLREGDTQYFGPGTRLTVL.